The 31 T cell receptor beta chains below all came from one sample that was sequenced in a study of T cell repertoires in cytomegalovirus infection. These receptors have no known antigen. TCRdb reprocessed the reads with MiXCR, giving one entry per CDR3 protein. Among 310,000 or so distinct CDR3 sequences listed, 20% to 25% were seen once. Sequencing used cultured PBMCs, obtained from culture after CMV antigen stimulation. These receptors were obtained from a human donor in good health (CMV status not recorded). Some clones in this sample may be carry-over from other donors' samples.

Comment on this clonotype: The junction differs from germline at one of its ends, possibly a read error. In DNA, the CDR3 is TGTGCTAGTGGTTTGTCCACATTT. Translated, it gives CASGLSTF. The V and J genes are TRBV12-5 and TRBJ1-1; D call uncertain. Germline CDR1 is LGHNT and CDR2 is FRNRAP. The CDR3 sequence is 8 residues long.

This sequence joins TRBV6-5 and TRBJ1-2, with TRBD1 as a possible D gene (5 bases). There are 15 residues in the CDR3. Germline values: CDR1 MNHEY, CDR2 SVGAGI. Trimming removed 0 bases at V and 0 bases at J, with 8 bases between. CDR3 sequence (DNA): TGTGCCAGCAGTTACTCGGGGGGTGCTAACTATGGCTACACCTTC. It translates to CASSYSGGANYGYTF.

This clonotype was recorded many times. J is TRBJ1-5 and V is TRBV7-2, with 7 bases aligning to TRBD1. In germline, CDR1 is SGHTA, CDR2 FQGNSA. Trimming at V came to 5 bases and at J to 0 bases, leaving 10 bases not matched to a gene. The CDR3 has 17 amino acids. CDR3: CASSGRGDSYSNQPQHF. The CDR3 DNA follows: TGTGCCAGCAGCGGTAGAGGGGACAGCTATAGCAATCAGCCCCAGCATTTT.

This clonotype was detected ten times or more. The chain is built from TRBV7-2 and TRBJ1-5, with 9 bases that match TRBD1. Germline CDR1 SGHTA, CDR2 FQGNSA. CDR3 size: 15 residues. V shed 2 bases and J 9 bases; nucleotides not matched to a gene: 8. The CDR3 region is CASSLSPGQGGPQHF. The CDR3 DNA is TGTGCCAGCAGCTTATCGCCGGGACAGGGCGGGCCCCAGCATTTT.

This clonotype was seen many times. This rearrangement joins TRBV7-8 to TRBJ2-3; TRBD1 or TRBD2 may be the D gene (6 bases each). Germline CDR1 and CDR2: SGHVS and FQNEAQ. CDR3 size: 15 residues. Between the trimmed V and J ends, which lost 2 bases and 2 bases, there was a span of 11 bases. This chain's CDR3 is CASSLSGGITDTQYF. For the CDR3, the DNA is TGTGCCAGCAGCTTATCCGGGGGCATCACAGATACGCAGTATTTT. The whole variable domain, remainder taken from reference TRBV7-8 and TRBJ2-3, is GAGVSQSPRYKVAKRGQDVALRCDPISGHVSLFWYQQALGQGPEFLTYFQNEAQLDKSGLPSDRFFAERPEGSVSTLKIQRTQQEDSAVYLCASSLSGGITDTQYFGPGTRLTVL.

This clonotype was seen at least ten times. The chain has TRBV6-1 and TRBJ2-7; 10 positions match TRBD1. There are 14 residues in the CDR3. After removal of 6 bases from V and 3 bases from J, the junction contained 5 bases not matched to a gene. The germline CDR1 and CDR2 sequences are MNHNS and SASEGT. Written as DNA, the CDR3 is TGTGCCAGCAGAGGGGGACAGGGGAACTACGAGCAGTACTTC. Its protein is CASRGGQGNYEQYF.

A few counts support this clonotype. The V call is TRBV19, the J call TRBJ1-3; D not certain. Trimming took off 9 bases at V and 5 bases at J, with 11 bases between the two ends. Germline lookup yields CDR1 LNHDA and CDR2 SQIVND (reference sequence). The CDR3 spans 12 residues. The CDR3 sequence is CASTMRRNTIYF. DNA for the CDR3: TGTGCCAGCACAATGCGGCGAAACACCATATATTTT. The full variable domain, completed using reference TRBV19 and TRBJ1-3, is DGGITQSPKYLFRKEGQNVTLSCEQNLNHDAMYWYRQDPGQGLRLIYYSQIVNDFQKGDIAEGYSVSREKKESFPLTVTSAQKNPTAFYLCASTMRRNTIYFGEGSWLTVV.

The chain has TRBV19 and TRBJ1-4; weak D call: TRBD1 (5 bases). V was cut by 5 bases and J by 4 bases, with 8 bases left in between. The V gene's germline CDR1 is LNHDA and CDR2 SQIVND (reference sequence). The CDR3 covers 13 residues. The CDR3, as DNA: TGTGCCAGTAGTCAGGGCATTAATGAAAAACTGTTTTTT. Protein product: CASSQGINEKLFF.

Note on this clonotype: This could be a read error, since a much larger clone is one nucleotide away. The chain combines TRBV11-2 with TRBJ2-3, with D possibly TRBD2 on 6 matching bases. The length of the CDR3 is 14 residues. Per the germline V gene, CDR1 is SGHAT and CDR2 is FQNNGV. The CDR3 loop is CGSSRGDLADTQYF. The CDR3 DNA reads as TGTGGCAGCAGCCGCGGGGATTTGGCAGATACGCAGTATTTT.

The DNA of the CDR3 is TGTGCCAGCAGCCCTCATTTGGGCGCTGTCACTGAAGCTTTCTTT. This encodes CASSPHLGAVTEAFF. The rearrangement joins TRBV7-9 to TRBJ1-1; D is unresolved. The germline gives CDR1 SEHNR, CDR2 FQNEAQ (reference sequence). The V and J ends lost 5 bases and 4 bases respectively, with 17 bases between them. The CDR3 loop spans 15 amino acids.

This clonotype was observed many times. The chain joins TRBV19 to TRBJ1-4; D uncertain. The CDR3 sequence is 14 residues long. V lost 7 bases and J 0 bases, leaving 9 bases between the germline ends. Germline values: CDR1 LNHDA, CDR2 SQIVND (reference sequence). The CDR3 nucleotides are TGTGCCAGTAAGGGTACAGCAACTAATGAAAAACTGTTTTTT. Its protein is CASKGTATNEKLFF.

There are many counts of this clonotype. The chain combines TRBV12-3 or TRBV12-4 with TRBJ2-1; TRBD2 agrees at 10 bases. There are 15 residues in the CDR3. V lost 6 bases to trimming and J lost 6 bases; unmatched junction nucleotides: 8. The CDR3 is CASRRKREGTNEQFF. In DNA, the CDR3 is TGTGCCAGCAGACGCAAGCGGGAGGGCACCAATGAGCAGTTCTTC.

The gene calls are TRBV6-2 or TRBV6-3 and TRBJ2-7; 14 positions match TRBD2. Germline loops: CDR1 MNHEY, CDR2 SVGEGT. Losses at the gene ends were 6 bases for V and 2 bases for J; bases not matched to a gene: 9. The length of the CDR3 is 17 residues. CDR3 DNA sequence: TGTGCCAGCAGATCTTCCGGGACTAGCGGGGGCCCCTACGAGCAGTACGTC. Protein product: CASRSSGTSGGPYEQYV.

The chain combines TRBV20-1 with TRBJ2-1, with TRBD2 matching over 12 bases. The CDR3 is made up of 12 amino acids. J lost 13 bases, V lost 4 bases, and 5 bases had no gene match. Germline CDR1 DFQATT, CDR2 SNEGSKA (reference sequence). The CDR3 DNA is TGCAGTGCTAAGACTAGCGGGGGAACCCAGTTCTTC. It encodes CSAKTSGGTQFF.

The chain joins TRBV12-3 or TRBV12-4 to TRBJ2-2; D ambiguous. This CDR3 contains 14 residues. The ends were cut back, 5 bases at V and 5 bases at J, with 12 bases in the middle. In nucleotides, the CDR3 is TGTGCCAGCAGTCCCCCCGACAAAACCGGGGAGCTGTTTTTT. It is translated as CASSPPDKTGELFF.

This clonotype has a handful of counts. The genes are TRBV3-1 and TRBJ1-2; a possible D gene is TRBD1 (5 bases). This CDR3 spans 15 amino acids. CDR1 is LGHDT and CDR2 is YNNKEL in the germline V gene (reference sequence). With 1 base removed from V and 3 bases from J, the gap between germline ends came to 12 bases. CDR3 protein: CASSQGGRADYGYTF. DNA of the CDR3: TGTGCCAGCAGCCAAGGAGGCAGGGCAGACTATGGCTACACCTTC. The whole variable domain, remainder taken from reference TRBV3-1 and TRBJ1-2, is DTAVSQTPKYLVTQMGNDKSIKCEQNLGHDTMYWYKQDSKKFLKIMFSYNNKELIINETVPNRFSPKSPDKAHLNLHINSLELGDSAVYFCASSQGGRADYGYTFGSGTRLTVV.

The chain carries TRBV5-6 and TRBJ1-1; unclear D gene. The germline gives CDR1 SGHDT, CDR2 YYEEEE. Deletions cut 6 bases from V and 1 base from J, with 25 bases between. The CDR3 runs to 18 residues. The CDR3 is CASNPGIGATFQNTEAFF. The CDR3, as DNA: TGTGCCAGCAACCCCGGGATAGGAGCTACGTTTCAGAACACTGAAGCTTTCTTT.

At least ten counts were recorded for this clonotype. The rearrangement links TRBV7-6 to TRBJ1-1; D unclear. V dropped 1 base and J dropped 0 bases, with 9 bases sitting between them. The germline V gene has CDR1 SGHVS and CDR2 FNYEAQ. The CDR3 totals 15 residues. The CDR3 DNA reads as TGTGCCAGCAGCTTAGGAGGCGGGATGAACACTGAAGCTTTCTTT. Amino acids: CASSLGGGMNTEAFF. The full variable domain, rest sourced from reference TRBV7-6 and TRBJ1-1, is GAGVSQSPRYKVTKRGQDVALRCDPISGHVSLYWYRQALGQGPEFLTYFNYEAQQDKSGLPNDRFSAERPEGSISTLTIQRTEQRDSAMYRCASSLGGGMNTEAFFGQGTRLTVV.

A few counts support this clonotype. The J gene is TRBJ2-7, the V gene TRBV10-1; 10 positions match TRBD1. The CDR3 loop spans 16 amino acids. The junction had 12 bases not matched to a gene; V was cut back by 5 bases and J by 5 bases. CDR1 is WNHNN and CDR2 is SYGVQD in the germline V gene (reference sequence). Here the CDR3 reads CASSPVLRDRGDEQYV. The DNA for the CDR3 is TGCGCCAGCAGTCCCGTCCTCCGGGACAGGGGCGACGAGCAGTACGTC.

V usage is TRBV12-3 or TRBV12-4 and J usage is TRBJ2-5; the D is unclear. This CDR3 is 13 amino acids long. V dropped 3 bases and J dropped 2 bases, with 7 bases sitting between them. The CDR3 DNA is TGTGCCAGCAGTTTTGCGATACAAGAGACCCAGTACTTC. Translated, it gives CASSFAIQETQYF.

V is TRBV24-1 and J is TRBJ2-5; D tentatively fits TRBD1 or TRBD2 (6 bases each). Trimming shortened V by 7 bases and J by 3 bases, and 14 bases separated the two germline ends. The length of the CDR3 is 14 residues. In germline, CDR1 is KGHDR, CDR2 SFDVKD. CDR3 in DNA: TGTGCCACCAGGGGGCTGGGGGGCGAAGAGACCCAGTACTTC. This codes for CATRGLGGEETQYF.

A word on this clonotype: This sequence may be a read error, since a much larger clone differs from it by one base. The CDR3 does not end in the conserved phenylalanine or tryptophan, so this is likely a read error. This chain uses TRBV7-6 with TRBJ1-2; D may be TRBD1 (5 bases). Germline-derived CDR1 and CDR2 are SGHVS and FNYEAQ. The CDR3 contains 15 residues. V was shortened by 1 base and J by 8 bases, with 17 bases between the two germline ends. In DNA form, the CDR3 reads TGTGCCAGCAGCTTAGATGGGGGAAAAAGCAGCGGCTACACCATC. It is translated as CASSLDGGKSSGYTI.

This clonotype came up a few times. The chain combines TRBV19 with TRBJ2-7; the D gene is possibly TRBD2 (6 bases). The V gene lost 3 bases and the J gene lost 0 bases, with 12 bases spanning the gap. CDR3 length: 15 residues. Germline V CDR1 and CDR2: LNHDA, SQIVND (reference sequence). CDR3 region: CASSMVAAFSYEQYF. The CDR3 DNA reads TGTGCCAGTAGTATGGTAGCGGCCTTCTCCTACGAGCAGTACTTC.

This clonotype has more than one count but fewer than ten. The chain links TRBV4-1 to TRBJ2-3, with D unclear. Between the trimmed V and J ends, which lost 0 bases and 5 bases, there was a span of 18 bases. Germline assignment: CDR1 MGHRA and CDR2 YSYEKL. The CDR3 runs to 17 residues. CDR3 nucleotides: TGCGCCAGCAGCCAAGAGGTTCAGCGCCGAAGTCTAGATACGCAGTATTTT. Protein product: CASSQEVQRRSLDTQYF.

V is TRBV7-2 and J is TRBJ2-5, with 8 bases fitting TRBD1. CDR3 length equals 15 residues. The J segment lost 5 bases and the V segment lost 1 base, leaving 6 bases of the junction unmatched. Germline values: CDR1 SGHTA, CDR2 FQGNSA. In nucleotides, the CDR3 is TGTGCCAGCAGCTTAGTGGTCAGGGGGCGGGAGACCCAGTACTTC. It is translated as CASSLVVRGRETQYF.

The chain has TRBV20-1 and TRBJ2-3, with D perhaps matching TRBD1 (5 bases). The V and J ends lost 5 bases and 6 bases respectively, with 18 bases between them. CDR3 length: 14 amino acids. CDR1 and CDR2 from the germline V gene are DFQATT and SNEGSKA (reference sequence). CDR3 coding DNA: TGCAGTGCTCCTATCATAGGGGTACGGGATACGCAGTATTTT. Protein: CSAPIIGVRDTQYF.

The chain couples TRBV3-1 to TRBJ1-3, with 10 bases identical to TRBD1. Germline trimming cut 4 bases from V and 11 bases from J; bases unmatched to any gene: 11. CDR1 is LGHDT, CDR2 YNNKEL, per germline (reference sequence). This CDR3 has 15 residues. CDR3 sequence reads: CASSPRTGGEAAIYF. CDR3 DNA: TGTGCCAGCAGCCCCAGGACAGGGGGAGAGGCGGCCATATATTTT.

J is TRBJ2-7 and V is TRBV27, with 11 bases identical to TRBD1. Germline-derived CDR1 and CDR2 are MNHEY and SMNVEV (reference sequence). Trimming took 5 bases from V and 4 from J; bases not matched to a gene: 4. CDR3 length: 14 amino acids. The CDR3 DNA reads as TGTGCCAGCAGTCCCGGGACAGGGGGTTACGAGCAGTACTTC. This gives the protein CASSPGTGGYEQYF.

This clonotype was recorded many times. The V and J genes are TRBV12-3 or TRBV12-4 and TRBJ1-6; D call uncertain. The CDR3 length is 12 residues. V was clipped by 3 bases and J by 7 bases, with 4 bases between them. The CDR3 nucleotides read TGTGCCAGCAGTTTTGGGAATTCACCCCTCCACTTT. Its translation is CASSFGNSPLHF.

The chain has TRBV12-5 and TRBJ2-7; 8 bases match TRBD1. Germline CDR1 and CDR2: LGHNT and FRNRAP. CDR3 length equals 13 residues. Germline trimming cut 7 bases from V and 4 bases from J; bases unmatched to any gene: 6. As DNA, the CDR3 is TGTGCTAGTGCCCAGGGGGCAGGGTACGAGCAGTACGTC. Translating gives CASAQGAGYEQYV.

The J gene is TRBJ2-3, the V gene TRBV5-6; D not resolved. Germline V CDR1 and CDR2: SGHDT, YYEEEE. CDR3 size: 15 residues. Trimming left V 2 bases short and J 0 bases short, with 10 bases between. CDR3 nucleotide sequence: TGTGCCAGCAGCTTTGTGCGGATTAGCACAGATACGCAGTATTTT. It yields the protein CASSFVRISTDTQYF.